The rows below give T cell receptor beta chains drawn from one sample of a study of cytotoxic CD8 clonotypes in ibrutinib-treated CLL. Profiling relied on immunoSEQ multiplex PCR, and the TCRdb table lists in-frame clones only, not all of them. The sample has fewer than 50,000 clones; roughly three quarters are singletons. This specimen was PBMCs, taken after 12 months of ibrutinib treatment. The receptors here all came from a human donor with chronic lymphocytic leukemia. CDR3s include the opening cysteine and the closing phenylalanine or tryptophan. Each record gives: clone size, J gene, V gene, D gene, CDR3 length, CDR3 protein, CDR3 DNA. The D gene is left open where the match is weak. A row's size may be missing; if present it is once, few, many or a size class.

clone_size: NA
j_call: TRBJ1-4
v_call: TRBV28
d_call: TRBD1
cdr3_length: 15
cdr3_aa: CASSQQDRGNEKLFF
cdr3_nt: TGTGCCAGCAGTCAGCAGGACAGGGGTAATGAAAAACTGTTTTTT

clone_size: NA
j_call: TRBJ2-7
v_call: TRBV5-4
d_call: TRBD1
cdr3_length: 14
cdr3_aa: CASSRDRASYEQYF
cdr3_nt: TGTGCCAGCAGCCGGGACAGGGCATCCTACGAGCAGTACTTC

clone_size: NA
j_call: TRBJ1-2
v_call: TRBV10-3
d_call: NA
cdr3_length: 13
cdr3_aa: CAIRDTANYGYTF
cdr3_nt: TGTGCCATCAGAGACACCGCTAACTATGGCTACACCTTC

clone_size: NA
j_call: TRBJ2-6
v_call: TRBV5-1
d_call: TRBD1
cdr3_length: 19
cdr3_aa: CASSLIPGQSGSGANVLTF
cdr3_nt: TGCGCCAGCAGCCTAATTCCGGGACAGTCGGGAAGTGGGGCCAACGTCCTGACTTTC

clone_size: once
j_call: TRBJ2-1
v_call: TRBV30
d_call: NA
cdr3_length: 13
cdr3_aa: CAWSPTTGHEQFF
cdr3_nt: TGTGCCTGGAGTCCTACGACGGGGCATGAGCAGTTCTTC

clone_size: NA
j_call: TRBJ1-2
v_call: TRBV19
d_call: TRBD1
cdr3_length: 15
cdr3_aa: CASSPATGGAGGYTF
cdr3_nt: TGTGCCAGTAGTCCTGCCACAGGGGGCGCTGGGGGCTACACCTTC

clone_size: NA
j_call: TRBJ2-7
v_call: TRBV2
d_call: NA
cdr3_length: 13
cdr3_aa: CASSGTEGYEQYF
cdr3_nt: TGTGCCAGCAGTGGGACAGAGGGCTACGAGCAGTACTTC

clone_size: NA
j_call: TRBJ2-7
v_call: TRBV5-1
d_call: NA
cdr3_length: 12
cdr3_aa: CASSSERGEQYF
cdr3_nt: TGCGCCAGCAGTTCAGAACGGGGCGAGCAGTACTTC

clone_size: NA
j_call: TRBJ2-5
v_call: TRBV6-1
d_call: NA
cdr3_length: 13
cdr3_aa: CASIRTAQETQYF
cdr3_nt: TGTGCCAGCATTAGGACAGCCCAAGAGACCCAGTACTTC

clone_size: NA
j_call: TRBJ2-7
v_call: TRBV7-6
d_call: TRBD2
cdr3_length: 15
cdr3_aa: CASSLDTSGTYEQYF
cdr3_nt: TGTGCCAGCAGCTTAGACACTAGCGGGACCTACGAGCAGTACTTC

clone_size: NA
j_call: TRBJ2-2
v_call: TRBV10-3
d_call: TRBD1
cdr3_length: 13
cdr3_aa: CAIRDRDFGELFF
cdr3_nt: TGTGCCATCAGGGACAGGGATTTCGGGGAGCTGTTTTTT

clone_size: NA
j_call: TRBJ1-2
v_call: TRBV28
d_call: NA
cdr3_length: 13
cdr3_aa: CASSLGQSYGYTF
cdr3_nt: TGTGCCAGCAGTTTAGGGCAGAGCTATGGCTACACCTTC

clone_size: NA
j_call: TRBJ2-6
v_call: TRBV18
d_call: NA
cdr3_length: 15
cdr3_aa: CASSPPNSGANVLTF
cdr3_nt: TGTGCCAGCTCACCCCCCAACTCTGGGGCCAACGTCCTGACTTTC

clone_size: NA
j_call: TRBJ1-2
v_call: TRBV15
d_call: NA
cdr3_length: 16
cdr3_aa: CATSRANRLANYGYTF
cdr3_nt: TGTGCCACCAGCAGAGCCAACAGGTTAGCTAACTATGGCTACACCTTC

clone_size: few
j_call: TRBJ1-2
v_call: TRBV21-1
d_call: NA
cdr3_length: 13
cdr3_aa: CASRGDSLEGYTF
cdr3_nt: TGTGCCAGCAGAGGGGACAGTCTGGAGGGCTACACCTTC

clone_size: once
j_call: TRBJ2-2
v_call: TRBV7-6
d_call: TRBD1
cdr3_length: 17
cdr3_aa: CASSLAVGQGNTGELFF
cdr3_nt: TGTGCCAGCAGCTTAGCAGTCGGACAGGGTAACACCGGGGAGCTGTTTTTT

clone_size: NA
j_call: TRBJ2-7
v_call: TRBV28
d_call: TRBD2
cdr3_length: 15
cdr3_aa: CASGRGGLATYEQYF
cdr3_nt: TGTGCCAGCGGCCGGGGGGGGCTAGCCACCTACGAGCAGTACTTC

clone_size: once
j_call: TRBJ2-4
v_call: TRBV19
d_call: NA
cdr3_length: 13
cdr3_aa: CASTGLAKDIQYF
cdr3_nt: TGTGCCAGTACCGGATTAGCGAAAGACATTCAGTACTTC

clone_size: NA
j_call: TRBJ2-3
v_call: TRBV5-4
d_call: TRBD2
cdr3_length: 15
cdr3_aa: CASSLASGVTDTQYF
cdr3_nt: TGTGCCAGCAGCTTGGCTAGCGGAGTTACAGATACGCAGTATTTT

clone_size: NA
j_call: TRBJ1-1
v_call: TRBV6-1
d_call: NA
cdr3_length: 16
cdr3_aa: CASSDGAFISNTEAFF
cdr3_nt: TGTGCCAGCAGTGACGGGGCTTTTATTTCGAACACTGAAGCTTTCTTT

clone_size: NA
j_call: TRBJ1-2
v_call: TRBV18
d_call: TRBD1
cdr3_length: 15
cdr3_aa: CASSRDGTGAYGYTF
cdr3_nt: TGTGCCAGCTCACGAGACGGGACAGGGGCCTATGGCTACACCTTC

clone_size: NA
j_call: TRBJ1-5
v_call: TRBV10-3
d_call: TRBD1
cdr3_length: 14
cdr3_aa: CAISRGDGNQPQHF
cdr3_nt: TGTGCCATCAGCAGGGGGGACGGCAATCAGCCCCAGCATTTT

clone_size: NA
j_call: TRBJ2-3
v_call: TRBV19
d_call: TRBD2
cdr3_length: 15
cdr3_aa: CASRRSGTSFVAQYF
cdr3_nt: TGTGCCAGTAGGAGGAGCGGGACCTCCTTTGTAGCGCAGTATTTT

clone_size: NA
j_call: TRBJ2-7
v_call: TRBV19
d_call: NA
cdr3_length: 13
cdr3_aa: CASSHGLGGEQYF
cdr3_nt: TGTGCCAGTAGCCACGGTCTGGGAGGCGAGCAGTACTTC